Below are 7 T cell receptor beta chains sequenced from a single sample in a study of blood T cell repertoires in COVID-19. Sequencing was performed with immunoSEQ multiplex PCR; in TCRdb, only in-frame clones are kept and a portion is missing. The repertoire holds some 260,000 clones, with roughly 89% as singletons. Sequenced: PBMCs or T cells enriched from blood (not recorded which). These receptors all stem from a man between 35 and 55 years old who had recovered from COVID-19.

CDR3 DNA sequence: TGTGCCAGCAGTTTACATGCAGGGTCACAAGCTAACTATGGCTACACCTTC. It yields the protein CASSLHAGSQANYGYTF. The rearrangement links TRBV27 to TRBJ1-2; D is possibly TRBD1 (5 bases). V was pared by 2 bases and J by 0 bases, with 16 bases between. Per the germline V gene, CDR1 is MNHEY and CDR2 is SMNVEV (reference sequence). The CDR3 spans 17 residues.

This clone turned up a few times. This rearrangement joins TRBV5-1 to TRBJ1-1, with D tentatively TRBD1 (5 bases). Per germline, CDR1 SGHRS and CDR2 YFSETQ. V lost 6 bases and J 1 base, leaving 13 bases between the germline ends. This CDR3 region has 14 residues. The CDR3 loop is CASTILDRNTEAFF. CDR3 DNA: TGCGCCAGCACCATCCTAGACAGGAACACTGAAGCTTTCTTT.

The chain has TRBV5-4 and TRBJ2-3, with 8 bases that match TRBD2. Germline CDR1 and CDR2: SGHNT and YYREEE (reference sequence). The trim removed 6 bases at V and 0 bases at J, leaving 12 bases unmatched. The CDR3 is 17 amino acids. This CDR3 reads CASNDLAGTPSTDTQYF. The CDR3 DNA reads TGTGCCAGCAACGACCTAGCGGGTACTCCTAGCACAGATACGCAGTATTTT. The variable domain in full, completed from reference TRBV5-4 and TRBJ2-3, reads ETGVTQSPTHLIKTRGQQVTLRCSSQSGHNTVSWYQQALGQGPQFIFQYYREEENGRGNFPPRFSGLQFPNYSSELNVNALELDDSALYLCASNDLAGTPSTDTQYFGPGTRLTVL.

The chain has TRBV24-1 and TRBJ2-7, with 8 bases aligning to TRBD1. The germline gives CDR1 KGHDR, CDR2 SFDVKD. The junction had 12 bases not matched to a gene; V was cut back by 0 bases and J by 6 bases. The CDR3 runs 17 residues. The CDR3 is CATSDLRTWTGLPEQYF. In nucleotides, the CDR3 is TGTGCCACCAGTGATTTGCGTACTTGGACAGGGTTACCCGAGCAGTACTTC.

The genes are TRBV12-3 or TRBV12-4 and TRBJ1-3; 8 positions match TRBD1. This CDR3 region has 12 residues. Unmatched junction bases numbered 3, after V lost 6 bases and J lost 8 bases. Here the CDR3 reads CASSQTGDTIYF. The CDR3 DNA is TGTGCCAGCAGCCAGACAGGGGACACCATATATTTT.

V and J are TRBV25-1 and TRBJ2-1, with 9 bases identical to TRBD1. The CDR3 totals 16 residues. CDR1 MGHDK and CDR2 SYGVNS come from the germline V gene. J lost 3 bases, V lost 4 bases, and 7 bases had no gene match. The CDR3 loop reads CASSVGGTGNYNEQFF. As DNA, the CDR3 is TGTGCCAGCAGTGTAGGGGGGACAGGGAACTACAATGAGCAGTTCTTC.

The J gene is TRBJ1-2, the V gene TRBV27; possible D gene TRBD1, 5 bases. CDR3 length equals 14 residues. Germline V CDR1 and CDR2: MNHEY, SMNVEV (reference sequence). Trimming removed 3 bases at V and 3 bases at J, with 11 bases between. CDR3 amino acids: CASSFGRAYYGYTF. CDR3 sequence (DNA): TGTGCCAGCAGTTTTGGCAGGGCATACTATGGCTACACCTTC.